These 29 T cell receptor beta chains came from one sample sequenced in a study of OX40 agonist ivuxolimab in advanced cancers. Library method: the immunoSEQ multiplex PCR assay. Imported from immuneACCESS, the table was reduced by TCRdb to in-frame sequences with V and J called. These copies leave out some clones; in studies compared against another copy, an unresolved V gene accounts for under half, and the cause of the remainder is not known. Across this sample there are over 100,000 clones, with 85% to 95% seen only once. The leading ten clones occupy roughly 1% of the sample. The sample in question was CD4+ or CD8+ T cells sorted from blood, obtained in a trial of the OX40 agonist ivuxolimab. Every receptor here comes from an adult with an advanced solid tumor such as melanoma, head and neck, liver or kidney cancer.

This clone was detected once. The genes are TRBV6-6 and TRBJ2-5; a possible D gene is TRBD1 (6 bases). The V end was cut by 5 bases, the J end by 2 bases, with 12 bases between. The CDR3 totals 14 residues. CDR1 and CDR2 (germline): MNHNY, SVGAGI (reference sequence). The chain's CDR3 is CASSPGQIQETQYF. The CDR3 nucleotides read TGTGCCAGCAGTCCCGGACAGATTCAAGAGACCCAGTACTTC.

This clone turned up a few times. This chain uses TRBV6-1 with TRBJ1-6; D ambiguous. V was pared by 10 bases and J by 7 bases, with 14 bases between. Germline V lookup: CDR1 MNHNS, CDR2 SASEGT. This CDR3 region has 13 residues. In DNA, the CDR3 is TGTGCCACCTGTGAGGTTGGCAATTCACCCCTCCACTTT. This codes for CATCEVGNSPLHF.

The chain combines TRBV15 with TRBJ2-5, with D unclear. CDR1 is LNHNV and CDR2 is YYDKDF in the germline V gene (reference sequence). The CDR3 is made up of 14 amino acids. Trimming removed 0 bases from V and 6 bases from J, with 11 bases in between. The CDR3 DNA is TGTGCCACCAGCAGAGAGCGGCTTGGGCAGACCCAGTACTTC. Translation gives CATSRERLGQTQYF.

The rearrangement links TRBV7-8 to TRBJ2-5, with D tentatively TRBD2 (6 bases). V was trimmed by 5 bases and J by 5 bases, leaving 18 bases between them. This CDR3 spans 15 amino acids. Germline loops: CDR1 SGHVS, CDR2 FQNEAQ. In DNA, the CDR3 is TGTGCCAGCAGCCTGATGACCCTAGGAGGGGAGACCCAGTACTTC. Its protein is CASSLMTLGGETQYF. The full variable domain, rest sourced from reference TRBV7-8 and TRBJ2-5, is GAGVSQSPRYKVAKRGQDVALRCDPISGHVSLFWYQQALGQGPEFLTYFQNEAQLDKSGLPSDRFFAERPEGSVSTLKIQRTQQEDSAVYLCASSLMTLGGETQYFGPGTRLLVL.

The J gene is TRBJ2-1, the V gene TRBV6-5; D possibly corresponds to TRBD2 (5 bases). V lost 5 bases, J lost 10 bases, and 21 bases lay in between. This CDR3 has 15 residues. Germline V gene data show CDR1 as MNHEY and CDR2 as SVGAGI. The CDR3 is CASSATRISSYEQFF. CDR3 in DNA: TGTGCCAGCAGTGCCACTAGAATTTCTTCGTACGAGCAGTTCTTC.

The chain carries TRBV27 and TRBJ2-2; D might be TRBD2 (5 bases). Germline CDR1 and CDR2: MNHEY and SMNVEV (reference sequence). The V end lost 5 bases, the J end lost 1 base, and 11 bases lay between the germline ends. This CDR3 contains 15 residues. CDR3 region: CASSRAGLNTGELFF. Written as DNA, the CDR3 is TGTGCCAGCAGTCGCGCGGGCTTGAACACCGGGGAGCTGTTTTTT.

The CDR3 reads CASRELAGGIYEQYF. The CDR3 DNA reads TGTGCCAGTAGAGAACTAGCGGGGGGTATCTACGAGCAGTACTTC. The chain joins TRBV19 to TRBJ2-7; 12 bases line up with TRBD2. The CDR3 covers 15 residues. Trimming cost V 6 bases and J 3 bases; bases outside gene matches: 6. Germline CDR1 and CDR2: LNHDA and SQIVND (reference sequence).

The chain employs TRBV12-5 and TRBJ2-7; 9 nucleotides align to TRBD1. The germline V gene encodes CDR1 LGHNT and CDR2 FRNRAP. This CDR3 contains 18 residues. V lost 3 bases, J lost 0 bases, and 12 bases stayed unmatched. The CDR3, as DNA: TGTGCTAGTGGTTTAACCATTACCGACAGGGGGTCCTCCTACGAGCAGTACTTC. Protein: CASGLTITDRGSSYEQYF.

The chain recombines TRBV27 with TRBJ1-1; D unresolved. V was shortened by 6 bases and J by 1 base, with 12 bases between the two germline ends. Germline V gene lookup returns CDR1 MNHEY and CDR2 SMNVEV (reference sequence). This CDR3 is built from 14 residues. The CDR3 nucleotides read TGTGCCAGCAGCCCGACGGCTGGGAACACTGAAGCTTTCTTT. This sequence encodes CASSPTAGNTEAFF.

The chain is built from TRBV5-2 and TRBJ2-7; TRBD2, the D gene given by the table, was not confirmed from the DNA. TRBV5-2 is marked as a pseudogene. The CDR3 sequence is 16 residues long. DNA of the CDR3: TGTGCCAGCAGCAACGCCCTAGCGGCGGCGTTCTACGAGCAGTACTTC. Amino acids: CASSNALAAAFYEQYF.

This chain connects TRBV4-3 to TRBJ2-5; the D gene is possibly TRBD2 (5 bases). CDR3 size: 14 residues. Germline CDR1 is LGHNA and CDR2 is YSLEER. V lost 0 bases, J lost 5 bases, and 10 bases lay in between. CDR3 in amino acids: CASSQDKSGETQYF. CDR3 DNA sequence: TGCGCCAGCAGCCAAGATAAATCGGGGGAGACCCAGTACTTC.

This chain connects TRBV6-5 to TRBJ1-1; perhaps TRBD1 as D (5 bases). Per the germline V gene, CDR1 is MNHEY and CDR2 is SVGAGI. The CDR3 length is 14 residues. The V end lost 6 bases, the J end lost 2 bases, and 13 bases lay between the germline ends. The CDR3 is CASSQQVGNTEAFF. The CDR3 region has the DNA TGTGCCAGCAGCCAACAGGTCGGTAACACTGAAGCTTTCTTT.

This clone came up once. This chain joins TRBV11-3 and TRBJ1-1; 9 bases are a match to TRBD1. Germline V lookup: CDR1 SGHNT, CDR2 YENEEA. The CDR3 is 16 residues long. With 5 bases clipped from V and 1 base from J, the junction kept 8 bases outside the gene matches. The CDR3 DNA is TGTGCCAGCAGCCCGGGGACAGGGCGCGGGAACACTGAAGCTTTCTTT. Its protein product is CASSPGTGRGNTEAFF.

The V call is TRBV7-9, the J call TRBJ2-3; TRBD2 agrees at 7 bases. Germline V gives CDR1 SEHNR, CDR2 FQNEAQ (reference sequence). With V trimmed by 3 bases and J by 1 base, 7 bases remained unmatched. The CDR3 extends over 16 amino acids. The CDR3 loop reads CASSFLPGGGTDTQYF. The CDR3 DNA reads as TGTGCCAGCAGCTTTTTGCCGGGAGGAGGCACAGATACGCAGTATTTT. The full variable domain, rest sourced from reference TRBV7-9 and TRBJ2-3, is DTGVSQNPRHKITKRGQNVTFRCDPISEHNRLYWYRQTLGQGPEFLTYFQNEAQLEKSRLLSDRFSAERPKGSFSTLEIQRTEQGDSAMYLCASSFLPGGGTDTQYFGPGTRLTVL.

V and J are TRBV28 and TRBJ1-4, with D uncertain. V dropped 6 bases and J dropped 3 bases, with 17 bases sitting between them. The CDR3 is 16 residues long. Germline CDR1 and CDR2: MDHEN and SYDVKM. The CDR3 bases are TGTGCCAGCAGCTATCTCCCGGGGTCGGCTAATGAAAAACTGTTTTTT. Residues: CASSYLPGSANEKLFF.

V usage is TRBV28 and J usage is TRBJ2-7; the match to TRBD1 covers 7 bases. Germline CDR1 is MDHEN and CDR2 is SYDVKM. CDR3 size: 14 residues. V gave up 7 bases and J gave up 3 bases; unmatched junction bases: 9. This chain's CDR3 is CASTPDRARYEQYF. CDR3 sequence (DNA): TGTGCCAGCACCCCCGACAGGGCCCGCTACGAGCAGTACTTC.

The J gene is TRBJ1-1, the V gene TRBV13; the match to TRBD1 covers 8 bases. Germline loops: CDR1 PRHDT, CDR2 FYEKMQ (reference sequence). V lost 5 bases and J lost 6; bases outside the gene matches: 5. The CDR3 runs 13 residues. The CDR3 loop reads CASSRDRSPEAFF. The CDR3 DNA reads as TGTGCCAGCAGCCGGGACAGGTCCCCTGAAGCTTTCTTT.

The chain joins TRBV2 to TRBJ2-1; 7 bases fit TRBD1. The CDR3 sequence is 13 residues long. V gave up 8 bases and J gave up 8 bases; unmatched junction bases: 9. Germline CDR1 reads SNHLY; CDR2 reads FYNNEI. The CDR3 nucleotides read TGTGCCAGCGGGGGACAGACGCTCTATGAGCAGTTCTTC. Residues: CASGGQTLYEQFF.

V usage is TRBV19 and J usage is TRBJ1-3; unclear D gene. V was cut by 3 bases and J by 2 bases, with 14 bases left in between. Germline V gives CDR1 LNHDA, CDR2 SQIVND (reference sequence). The length of the CDR3 is 16 residues. This chain's CDR3 is CASSIEIARAGNTIYF. DNA of the CDR3: TGTGCCAGTAGTATCGAGATAGCACGGGCTGGAAACACCATATATTTT.

V and J are TRBV7-2 and TRBJ2-5; no definite D call. This CDR3 is 12 amino acids long. Looked up from germline, CDR1 is SGHTA and CDR2 is FQGNSA. V lost 8 bases to trimming and J lost 7 bases, with 14 bases between them. The CDR3 nucleotides read TGTGCCAGCTCTTCCGGCTGGGGGACCCAGTACTTC. Protein product: CASSSGWGTQYF.

This rearrangement joins TRBV4-3 to TRBJ2-7; D is undetermined. Between the trimmed V and J ends, which lost 1 base and 2 bases, there was a span of 6 bases. Germline CDR1 reads LGHNA; CDR2 reads YSLEER. There are 13 residues in the CDR3. For the CDR3, the DNA is TGCGCCAGCAGCCAAGCTGGACCCTACGAGCAGTACTTC. Its translation: CASSQAGPYEQYF.

The gene calls are TRBV9 and TRBJ2-7; D assignment may be TRBD1 or TRBD2 (6 bases each). V was trimmed by 2 bases and J by 1 base, leaving 10 bases between them. CDR3 size: 14 residues. Germline CDR1 and CDR2: SGDLS and YYNGEE. The CDR3 coding sequence is TGTGCCAGCAGCGTTTTAGGGGGGTCCTACGAGCAGTACTTC. It specifies CASSVLGGSYEQYF.

V usage is TRBV25-1 and J usage is TRBJ1-2; D not certain. Germline CDR1 MGHDK, CDR2 SYGVNS. This CDR3 contains 18 residues. Trimming stripped 4 bases from V and 1 base from J, with 22 bases between. CDR3 residues: CASSAPSGVADHNYGYTF. The CDR3 DNA sequence: TGTGCCAGCAGTGCACCAAGTGGTGTGGCAGACCATAACTATGGCTACACCTTC.

A single count supports this clone. The chain joins TRBV11-2 to TRBJ1-1; no clear D. Germline lookup yields CDR1 SGHAT and CDR2 FQNNGV. V gave up 5 bases and J gave up 0 bases, with 7 bases separating them. The CDR3 extends over 13 amino acids. This chain's CDR3 is CASSPQMNTEAFF. CDR3 nucleotides: TGTGCCAGCAGCCCTCAAATGAACACTGAAGCTTTCTTT. The full variable domain, in which reference TRBV11-2 and TRBJ1-1 provide the parts outside the CDR3, is EAGVAQSPRYKIIEKRQSVAFWCNPISGHATLYWYQQILGQGPKLLIQFQNNGVVDDSQLPKDRFSAERLKGVDSTLKIQPAKLEDSAVYLCASSPQMNTEAFFGQGTRLTVV.

This chain uses TRBV19 with TRBJ2-5; 7 positions agree with TRBD2. J gave up 4 bases and V 11 bases, and 16 bases lay outside the gene matches. Germline V lookup: CDR1 LNHDA, CDR2 SQIVND (reference sequence). The CDR3 contains 15 residues. The DNA of the CDR3 is TGTGCCTGGGGGTGGGGAGGGTGTCCCGGAGAGACCCAGTACTTC. Protein: CAWGWGGCPGETQYF.

The chain has TRBV18 and TRBJ2-7; 7 bases map to TRBD1. Germline V gene sequence: CDR1 KGHSH, CDR2 LQKENI. J was trimmed by 2 bases and V by 3 bases; bases with no gene match: 7. The CDR3 spans 15 residues. CDR3 nucleotide sequence: TGTGCCAGCTCACCCCCGACAGGGACGCCCTACGAGCAGTACTTC. Protein sequence: CASSPPTGTPYEQYF.

This chain joins TRBV28 and TRBJ1-5, with D uncertain. The CDR3 loop spans 17 amino acids. Germline CDR1 MDHEN, CDR2 SYDVKM. Trimming stripped 3 bases from V and 3 bases from J, with 18 bases between. The CDR3 loop reads CASSLAKWGNDNQPQHF. The CDR3, as DNA: TGTGCCAGCAGTTTGGCGAAGTGGGGTAATGACAATCAGCCCCAGCATTTT.

V gene TRBV29-1 combines with J gene TRBJ2-7, with 8 positions matching TRBD2. The CDR3 contains 12 residues. Germline V CDR1 and CDR2: SQVTM, ANQGSEA. Trimming at V came to 6 bases and at J to 4 bases, leaving 5 bases not matched to a gene. CDR3 region: CSVGERGYEQYF. CDR3 sequence (DNA): TGCAGCGTGGGGGAGCGGGGGTACGAGCAGTACTTC.

The CDR3 loop is CASSKGGRFNEQYF. Written as DNA, the CDR3 is TGTGCCAGCAGTAAAGGCGGGAGGTTCAACGAGCAGTACTTC. The rearrangement uses TRBV28 and TRBJ2-7, with 8 positions matching TRBD2. CDR3 length equals 14 residues. Germline V CDR1 and CDR2: MDHEN, SYDVKM. V shed 5 bases, J shed 5 bases, and the junction held 8 bases outside the gene matches.